The clone carrying this T cell receptor (beta chain) has only one observation. Its antigen is not identified. PCR amplification relied on 60 Vbeta primers (plus 13 Jbeta primers). TCRdb's table, derived via immunoSEQ multiplex PCR, lists solely in-frame clones and lacks some. Among 150,000 to 200,000 clones listed, roughly 85% were seen once. The germline V gene has CDR1 LGHNA and CDR2 YNFKEQ. The CDR3 runs 17 residues. Trimming took 2 bases from V and 6 from J, leaving 23 bases between them. The data are from a study of cytomegalovirus exposure and HLA in healthy donors. Study at large: T cells numbering about 179 million yielded more than 100 million unique TCR beta sequences in an earlier analysis. Broader study findings: TCR sequences were mostly rare, though some public TCRs occurred in many donors. In a later analysis, at a false discovery rate of 0.05, fewer than 20,000 TCR beta sequences matched HLA alleles.

This clonotype originated in a man aged 45-60 years in good health and CMV-seropositive. Sequencing was carried out using PBMCs. The chain links TRBV4-2 to TRBJ2-7, with D possibly TRBD2 on 7 matching bases. The CDR3 sequence: CASSQSLGGAGGGEQYF. CDR3 sequence (DNA): TGTGCCAGCAGCCAAAGCCTGGGGGGGGCAGGCGGCGGCGAGCAGTACTTC.